The 23 T cell receptor beta chains below all came from one sample that was sequenced in a study of shared clonotypes between healthy human individuals. The data were produced by immunoSEQ multiplex PCR, yet TCRdb's version contains in-frame clones alone and is incomplete. Altogether a few million clones are present, about 94% being singletons, with the ten largest covering around 1.8%. Terminally differentiated effector memory CD45RA+ cells were excluded by CCR7 positive selection of CD45RO-negative cells. The source material was naive CD8+ T cells from PBMCs. All receptors derive from a man aged 18 to 35 in good health. Some clones in this sample may be carry-over from other donors' samples.

This chain connects TRBV10-3 to TRBJ1-2; TRBD1 aligns across 8 bases. V trimming: 0 bases; J trimming: 5 bases; junction bases outside the gene matches: 8. The CDR3 covers 16 residues. The germline V gene has CDR1 ENHRY and CDR2 SYGVKD. CDR3 sequence (DNA): TGTGCCATCAGTGAGTCAGAGGACAGGGAAGGGTATGGCTACACCTTC. Protein product: CAISESEDREGYGYTF.

This chain links TRBV6-4 with TRBJ2-7, with 11 bases fitting TRBD2. Germline loops: CDR1 MRHNA, CDR2 SNTAGT. The CDR3 has 13 amino acids. J gave up 5 bases and V 4 bases, and 1 base lay outside the gene matches. As DNA, the CDR3 is TGTGCCAGCAGTGTACTAGCGGGAGACGAGCAGTACTTC. The encoded protein is CASSVLAGDEQYF.

Remarks on this clone: This specimen includes other DNA sequences encoding the same CDR3. The chain employs TRBV5-6 and TRBJ2-7; a possible D gene is TRBD2 (6 bases). This CDR3 spans 13 amino acids. CDR1 is SGHDT, CDR2 YYEEEE, per germline. Trimming removed 2 bases at V and 2 bases at J, with 8 bases between. As DNA, the CDR3 is TGTGCCAGCAGCTTCGGGGGAGCCTACGAGCAGTACTTC. Translating it yields CASSFGGAYEQYF.

The CDR3 sequence: CASTPVWSLDTF. The CDR3 DNA reads as TGTGCCAGCACTCCCGTATGGTCGCTGGACACCTTC. The chain combines TRBV7-9 with TRBJ1-2, with D unresolved. This CDR3 comprises 12 residues. The V end was cut by 7 bases, the J end by 12 bases, with 18 bases between. Germline V gives CDR1 SEHNR, CDR2 FQNEAQ (reference sequence).

For this clone: Other DNA sequences in the same sample also yield this CDR3. This chain uses TRBV27 with TRBJ1-2; a possible D gene is TRBD1 (5 bases). V was cut by 6 bases and J by 4 bases, with 12 bases left in between. This CDR3 has 13 amino acids. Germline CDR1 MNHEY, CDR2 SMNVEV (reference sequence). The CDR3 here is CASSPRGAYGYTF. In nucleotides, the CDR3 is TGTGCCAGCAGCCCTCGTGGGGCCTATGGCTACACCTTC.

The gene calls are TRBV27 and TRBJ1-4; 7 bases line up with TRBD1. V was clipped by 5 bases and J by 7 bases; unmatched bases: 10. CDR1 and CDR2 (germline): MNHEY, SMNVEV (reference sequence). The CDR3 is 15 amino acids. This chain's CDR3 is CASSPSGGVLEKLFF. The CDR3 DNA sequence: TGTGCCAGCAGTCCGTCAGGGGGAGTACTTGAAAAACTGTTTTTT.

The chain has TRBV27 and TRBJ1-2; D is unclear. The germline gives CDR1 MNHEY, CDR2 SMNVEV (reference sequence). The CDR3 sequence is 15 residues long. The V end was cut by 6 bases, the J end by 8 bases, with 22 bases between. The CDR3 protein is CASSPDGGYPLGYTF. CDR3 DNA: TGTGCCAGCAGCCCGGACGGCGGATATCCTTTAGGCTACACCTTC.

This clone was observed once. The chain has TRBV7-2 and TRBJ2-7; TRBD2 might be the D (5 bases). Per the germline V gene, CDR1 is SGHTA and CDR2 is FQGNSA. The V end lost 4 bases, the J end lost 1 base, and 14 bases lay between the germline ends. This CDR3 is built from 15 residues. Here the CDR3 DNA reads TGTGCCAGCAGCTACCATGGACTGGGGTCCTACGAGCAGTACTTC. This codes for CASSYHGLGSYEQYF. The entire variable domain, with the rest obtained from reference TRBV7-2 and TRBJ2-7, is as follows: GAGVSQSPSNKVTEKGKDVELRCDPISGHTALYWYRQSLGQGLEFLIYFQGNSAPDKSGLPSDRFSAERTGGSVSTLTIQRTQQEDSAVYLCASSYHGLGSYEQYFGPGTRLTVT.

The chain combines TRBV7-6 with TRBJ2-1; 7 bases are a match to TRBD2. The CDR3 length is 14 residues. Germline V gives CDR1 SGHVS, CDR2 FNYEAQ. Trimming took 0 bases from V and 7 from J; bases not matched to a gene: 3. The CDR3 loop reads CASSLAGGRNEQFF. In DNA, the CDR3 is TGTGCCAGCAGCTTAGCGGGAGGGCGAAATGAGCAGTTCTTC.

A word on this clone: This specimen includes other DNA sequences encoding the same CDR3. This rearrangement joins TRBV9 to TRBJ1-1; D gene ambiguous. The CDR3 runs 13 residues. V was pared by 0 bases and J by 5 bases, with 8 bases between. Germline CDR1 SGDLS, CDR2 YYNGEE. This CDR3 reads CASSVEGGTEAFF. In nucleotides, the CDR3 is TGTGCCAGCAGCGTAGAAGGCGGGACTGAAGCTTTCTTT.

This chain joins TRBV28 and TRBJ2-7, with TRBD2 matching 10 bases. V trimming: 2 bases; J trimming: 1 base; junction bases outside the gene matches: 8. The CDR3 is 17 amino acids. CDR1 and CDR2 (germline): MDHEN, SYDVKM. The CDR3 loop reads CASSLILAGVKSYEQYF. The DNA of the CDR3 is TGTGCCAGCAGTTTAATCCTAGCGGGAGTGAAATCCTACGAGCAGTACTTC.

The V and J genes are TRBV7-9 and TRBJ2-1, with 7 bases aligning to TRBD1. After removal of 4 bases from V and 1 base from J, the junction contained 10 bases not matched to a gene. Germline CDR1 reads SEHNR; CDR2 reads FQNEAQ (reference sequence). CDR3 length: 17 residues. Here the CDR3 DNA reads TGTGCCAGCAGCTCGAGGCCCGACAGGGAATCCTACAATGAGCAGTTCTTC. This sequence encodes CASSSRPDRESYNEQFF.

The rearrangement joins TRBV2 to TRBJ2-1; D is uncertain. There are 12 residues in the CDR3. Germline values: CDR1 SNHLY, CDR2 FYNNEI. Trimming shortened V by 5 bases and J by 4 bases, and 6 bases separated the two germline ends. The CDR3 nucleotides read TGTGCCAGCAGTCCCGGGTACAATGAGCAGTTCTTC. Its protein product is CASSPGYNEQFF.

The J gene is TRBJ1-1, the V gene TRBV7-9; D remains unclear. Germline V lookup: CDR1 SEHNR, CDR2 FQNEAQ (reference sequence). The ends were cut back, 8 bases at V and 4 bases at J, with 11 bases in the middle. This CDR3 has 12 residues. The CDR3 nucleotides read TGTGCCAGCCGCGCTCCTAGCACTGAAGCTTTCTTT. It codes for CASRAPSTEAFF.

This clone occurred once. This sequence joins TRBV11-2 and TRBJ2-1; 10 bases are shared with TRBD2. The CDR3 covers 16 residues. Looked up from germline, CDR1 is SGHAT and CDR2 is FQNNGV. V trimming: 1 base; J trimming: 7 bases; junction bases outside the gene matches: 7. Here the CDR3 reads CASSLASGGIQNEQFF. CDR3 DNA: TGTGCCAGCAGCTTAGCTAGCGGGGGCATTCAAAATGAGCAGTTCTTC.

V usage is TRBV11-2 and J usage is TRBJ2-6; D is ambiguous. The CDR3 runs 18 residues. Germline-derived CDR1 and CDR2 are SGHAT and FQNNGV. V lost 1 base, J lost 0 bases, and 13 bases lay in between. In DNA form, the CDR3 reads TGTGCCAGCAGCTTAGTATCCGGCACCGACTCTGGGGCCAACGTCCTGACTTTC. Translated: CASSLVSGTDSGANVLTF. Variable domain in full (rest from reference TRBV11-2 and TRBJ2-6): EAGVAQSPRYKIIEKRQSVAFWCNPISGHATLYWYQQILGQGPKLLIQFQNNGVVDDSQLPKDRFSAERLKGVDSTLKIQPAKLEDSAVYLCASSLVSGTDSGANVLTFGAGSRLTVL.

The rearrangement links TRBV13 to TRBJ1-1; D perhaps matches TRBD1 (5 bases). Trimming pared 0 bases from V and 10 bases from J, leaving 21 bases between. The CDR3 is 16 amino acids. Germline V gene data show CDR1 as PRHDT and CDR2 as FYEKMQ (reference sequence). CDR3 residues: CASSLGEGRGRQRAFF. The CDR3 DNA reads TGTGCCAGCAGCTTAGGCGAGGGTAGGGGCCGACAGAGAGCTTTCTTT. Variable domain in full (rest from reference TRBV13 and TRBJ1-1): AAGVIQSPRHLIKEKRETATLKCYPIPRHDTVYWYQQGPGQDPQFLISFYEKMQSDKGSIPDRFSAQQFSDYHSELNMSSLELGDSALYFCASSLGEGRGRQRAFFGQGTRLTVV.

V is TRBV29-1 and J is TRBJ2-5; 12 nucleotides match TRBD2. V dropped 2 bases and J dropped 4; count of bases not matched to a gene: 5. Germline CDR1 reads SQVTM; CDR2 reads ANQGSEA. CDR3 length equals 15 residues. This CDR3 reads CSVELSSGRGETQYF. Written as DNA, the CDR3 is TGCAGCGTTGAATTGTCTAGCGGGAGGGGAGAGACCCAGTACTTC.

CDR3 sequence reads: CASSGGVPTDTQYF. The DNA for the CDR3 is TGTGCCAGCAGTGGAGGGGTCCCCACAGATACGCAGTATTTT. V and J are TRBV25-1 and TRBJ2-3; D may correspond to TRBD1 or TRBD2 (5 bases each). Germline CDR1 is MGHDK and CDR2 is SYGVNS. The V end was cut by 4 bases, the J end by 2 bases, with 10 bases between. The CDR3 length is 14 residues.

This clone was detected once. Here the CDR3 reads CAISETGTYGYTF. As DNA, the CDR3 is TGTGCCATCAGCGAAACAGGGACCTATGGCTACACCTTC. The chain carries TRBV10-3 and TRBJ1-2; tentatively, D is TRBD1 (6 bases). V was cut by 6 bases and J by 4 bases, with 12 bases left in between. The CDR3 runs to 13 residues. Germline V gives CDR1 ENHRY, CDR2 SYGVKD.

The gene calls are TRBV4-2 and TRBJ2-1, with TRBD2 matching 7 bases. With 1 base clipped from V and 5 bases from J, the junction kept 5 bases outside the gene matches. The CDR3 totals 15 residues. The V gene's germline CDR1 is LGHNA and CDR2 YNFKEQ. As DNA, the CDR3 is TGTGCCAGCAGCCAAGGGGACTACTTACACAATGAGCAGTTCTTC. Amino acid sequence: CASSQGDYLHNEQFF.

The genes are TRBV27 and TRBJ2-1; 9 bases map to TRBD2. Germline V lookup: CDR1 MNHEY, CDR2 SMNVEV (reference sequence). The CDR3 length is 16 residues. The ends lost 4 bases at V and 5 bases at J; junction bases unmatched: 9. The CDR3 nucleotides read TGTGCCAGCAGTTCCTGGACTAGCGATTACCACAATGAGCAGTTCTTC. Encoded protein: CASSSWTSDYHNEQFF.

The gene calls are TRBV6-6 and TRBJ1-5, with TRBD1 matching over 8 bases. There are 15 residues in the CDR3. Germline V gene lookup returns CDR1 MNHNY and CDR2 SVGAGI (reference sequence). Trimming at V came to 5 bases and at J to 2 bases, leaving 5 bases not matched to a gene. CDR3 nucleotides: TGTGCCAGCAGTGCGGACAGGGTTGGCAATCAGCCCCAGCATTTT. Translated: CASSADRVGNQPQHF.